This is a list of T cell receptor beta chains from one sample in a study of shared clonotypes between healthy human individuals. The method was immunoSEQ multiplex PCR; TCRdb's version includes in-frame clones alone and lacks a portion of them. Of fewer than 650,000 clones in the sample, around 78% were seen once. The specimen sequenced was PBMCs. The receptors derive from a woman aged 40 to 50 in good health. Some clones in this sample may be carry-over from other donors' samples. The CDR3 runs from the conserved cysteine through the conserved F or W. The order of the fields is D gene, V gene, J gene, clone size, CDR3 protein, CDR3 DNA. A D gene is named only where the DNA matches it firmly. Size is stated for part of the rows, as once, few or many counts, or as a class when the clone is expanded.

d_call: NA; v_call: TRBV5-1; j_call: TRBJ2-1; clone_size: NA; cdr3_aa: CASSFGDRNEQFF; cdr3_nt: TGCGCCAGCAGCTTCGGGGATCGCAATGAGCAGTTCTTC
d_call: TRBD2; v_call: TRBV4-3; j_call: TRBJ2-5; clone_size: NA; cdr3_aa: CASSQTSGLGETQYF; cdr3_nt: TGCGCCAGCAGCCAGACTAGCGGTTTAGGGGAGACCCAGTACTTC
d_call: NA; v_call: TRBV5-4; j_call: TRBJ2-7; clone_size: NA; cdr3_aa: CATPPGYEQYF; cdr3_nt: TGTGCCACCCCGCCGGGCTACGAGCAGTACTTC
d_call: NA; v_call: TRBV11-2; j_call: TRBJ2-1; clone_size: NA; cdr3_aa: CASSLRSLQSFEQFF; cdr3_nt: TGTGCCAGCAGCTTAAGGTCCCTGCAGTCCTTTGAGCAGTTCTTC
d_call: TRBD2; v_call: TRBV7-9; j_call: TRBJ2-1; clone_size: NA; cdr3_aa: CASSLNLAGGGEQFF; cdr3_nt: TGTGCCAGCAGCTTAAATCTAGCGGGGGGCGGTGAGCAGTTCTTC
d_call: NA; v_call: TRBV29-1; j_call: TRBJ2-3; clone_size: NA; cdr3_aa: CSVEDYAGDTQYF; cdr3_nt: TGCAGCGTTGAAGATTATGCGGGAGATACGCAGTATTTT
d_call: NA; v_call: TRBV30; j_call: TRBJ1-4; clone_size: NA; cdr3_aa: CAWSVQGWEKLFF; cdr3_nt: TGTGCCTGGAGTGTACAGGGTTGGGAAAAACTGTTTTTT
d_call: NA; v_call: TRBV5-1; j_call: TRBJ2-5; clone_size: NA; cdr3_aa: CARSLGVGNQETQYF; cdr3_nt: TGCGCCAGGAGCTTGGGAGTGGGGAACCAAGAGACCCAGTACTTC
d_call: TRBD2; v_call: TRBV9; j_call: TRBJ2-1; clone_size: once; cdr3_aa: CASSATSGTYNEQFF; cdr3_nt: TGTGCCAGCAGCGCGACTAGCGGGACCTACAATGAGCAGTTCTTC
d_call: TRBD1; v_call: TRBV6-1; j_call: TRBJ2-7; clone_size: NA; cdr3_aa: CATEGGYRGKQYF; cdr3_nt: TGTGCCACAGAGGGGGGTTACAGGGGGAAGCAGTACTTC
d_call: TRBD2; v_call: TRBV29-1; j_call: TRBJ2-1; clone_size: NA; cdr3_aa: CSARGSGTYNEQFF; cdr3_nt: TGCAGCGCCAGAGGTAGCGGGACCTACAATGAGCAGTTCTTC
d_call: TRBD2; v_call: TRBV5-1; j_call: TRBJ2-7; clone_size: few; cdr3_aa: CASSVAGSTEQYF; cdr3_nt: TGCGCCAGCTCAGTAGCGGGATCCACCGAGCAGTACTTC
d_call: NA; v_call: TRBV30; j_call: TRBJ2-2; clone_size: NA; cdr3_aa: CAWSVLMGSGELFF; cdr3_nt: TGTGCCTGGAGTGTACTTATGGGGTCTGGGGAGCTGTTTTTT
d_call: NA; v_call: TRBV25-1; j_call: TRBJ1-2; clone_size: NA; cdr3_aa: CASSDGFYGYTF; cdr3_nt: TGTGCCAGCAGTGACGGCTTCTATGGCTACACCTTC
d_call: NA; v_call: TRBV5-1; j_call: TRBJ2-3; clone_size: NA; cdr3_aa: CASSHPSTDTQYF; cdr3_nt: TGCGCCAGCAGTCACCCTAGCACAGATACGCAGTATTTT
d_call: NA; v_call: TRBV25-1; j_call: TRBJ2-7; clone_size: NA; cdr3_aa: CASSETASVYEQYF; cdr3_nt: TGTGCCAGCAGTGAAACAGCTAGCGTCTACGAGCAGTACTTC
d_call: NA; v_call: TRBV6-1; j_call: TRBJ2-7; clone_size: NA; cdr3_aa: CACRGGYEQYF; cdr3_nt: TGTGCGTGTAGGGGAGGATACGAGCAGTACTTC
d_call: NA; v_call: TRBV4-1; j_call: TRBJ1-2; clone_size: once; cdr3_aa: CASSLTYREVYGYTF; cdr3_nt: TGCGCCAGCAGTCTCACTTACAGGGAGGTCTATGGCTACACCTTC
d_call: NA; v_call: TRBV5-1; j_call: TRBJ1-2; clone_size: few; cdr3_aa: CASSLAGGTGGYTF; cdr3_nt: TGCGCCAGCAGCTTGGCCGGTGGGACGGGTGGCTACACCTTC
d_call: NA; v_call: TRBV10-3; j_call: TRBJ1-1; clone_size: NA; cdr3_aa: CAISEHDGTNTEAFF; cdr3_nt: TGTGCCATCAGTGAGCACGACGGTACGAACACTGAAGCTTTCTTT
d_call: NA; v_call: TRBV6-1; j_call: TRBJ2-7; clone_size: NA; cdr3_aa: CASSGGGSTYEQYF; cdr3_nt: TGTGCCAGCAGTGGGGGGGGCAGTACCTACGAGCAGTACTTC
d_call: NA; v_call: TRBV27; j_call: TRBJ2-2; clone_size: NA; cdr3_aa: CASSLGLTGELFF; cdr3_nt: TGTGCCAGCAGTTTGGGGCTTACCGGGGAGCTGTTTTTT
d_call: NA; v_call: TRBV29-1; j_call: TRBJ2-7; clone_size: NA; cdr3_aa: CSVVWREFGEQYF; cdr3_nt: TGCAGCGTTGTTTGGCGGGAATTCGGCGAGCAGTACTTC
d_call: NA; v_call: TRBV5-1; j_call: TRBJ1-1; clone_size: few; cdr3_aa: CASTDTLNTEAFF; cdr3_nt: TGCGCCAGCACCGACACCCTGAACACTGAAGCTTTCTTT
d_call: NA; v_call: TRBV9; j_call: TRBJ2-7; clone_size: NA; cdr3_aa: CASSGETSGTLEQYF; cdr3_nt: TGTGCCAGCAGCGGGGAGACTTCCGGGACTCTCGAGCAGTACTTC